The sequence of this TCR beta chain was determined in a study of T cell responses to AZD1222 COVID-19 vaccine. Study-wide points: The number of AZD1222 recipients seropositive at baseline was only 6 or 7. Clonal diversity may have been underestimated in mostly white British donors. Spike-specific TCR breadth and depth both grew after two AZD1222 doses.

Concerning this clone itself: What it binds is unknown. Mismatch with germline at one junction end may stem from a read error. Other DNA sequences in the same sample also yield this CDR3.

Measured with immunoSEQ multiplex PCR; TCRdb has only the in-frame clones, and not every one. The sample contains 100,000 to 150,000 clones, 70% to 90% of which appear only once. From germline, CDR1 is SGHAT and CDR2 FQNNGV. The CDR3 is 15 amino acids. The origin of this receptor is an adult in good health. Sample: peripheral blood, taken on day 0 of AZD1222 vaccination. V is TRBV11-2 and J is TRBJ1-1; D is unclear. CDR3 in amino acids: CASSLVSWVNTEAFF. CDR3 DNA: TGCGCCAGCAGCTTAGTTTCTTGGGTGAACACTGAAGCTTTCTTT.